Listed here are 3 T cell receptor beta chains from one sample, sequenced in a study of blood T cell repertoires in COVID-19. Profiling relied on immunoSEQ multiplex PCR, and the TCRdb table lists in-frame clones only, not all of them. The sample consists of 200,000 or so clones, approximately 90% of them appearing once. The sample taken for sequencing was PBMCs or T cells enriched from blood (not recorded which). These receptors originate from a man aged 25 to 40 who had recovered from COVID-19.

This clone has just one count. The chain carries TRBV3-1 (or the pseudogene TRBV3-2) and TRBJ1-3, with D unclear. The length of the CDR3 is 15 residues. Germline assignment: CDR1 LGHDT and CDR2 YNNKEL (reference sequence). V was pared by 0 bases and J by 1 base, with 7 bases between. The CDR3 nucleotides are TGTGCCAGCAGCCAAGAAGGAGGATCTGGAAACACCATATATTTT. Translating it yields CASSQEGGSGNTIYF.

The chain combines TRBV5-1 with TRBJ2-2, with 7 bases identical to TRBD1. Germline-derived CDR1 and CDR2 are SGHRS and YFSETQ. The V gene end was trimmed by 4 bases and the J gene end by 7 bases; junction bases not matched to a gene: 13. This CDR3 comprises 16 residues. CDR3 residues: CASSPLSQGWHGELFF. In nucleotides, the CDR3 is TGCGCCAGCAGCCCCTTGTCACAGGGGTGGCACGGGGAGCTGTTTTTT.

The chain recombines TRBV6-5 with TRBJ2-5; possibly TRBD2 for D (5 bases). Per germline, CDR1 MNHEY and CDR2 SVGAGI. The CDR3 length is 14 residues. Deletions cut 6 bases from V and 1 base from J, with 12 bases between. CDR3 bases: TGTGCCAGCAGACGTTCGGGGAGCCAAGAGACCCAGTACTTC. This codes for CASRRSGSQETQYF.